This TCR beta chain was recorded in a study of cytomegalovirus exposure and HLA in healthy donors. Primers for the PCR totalled 60 Vbeta and 13 Jbeta. The assay was immunoSEQ multiplex PCR, and TCRdb's table has in-frame clones only and misses some. The data hold 200,000 or so clones, with more than 60% observed a single time. This CDR3 region has 14 residues. Germline CDR1 and CDR2: SGHRS and YFSETQ. V was pared by 0 bases and J by 3 bases, with 8 bases between. The sequence derives from a woman aged 25 to 39 in good health and CMV-seropositive. Sequenced material: PBMCs. The rearrangement links TRBV5-1 to TRBJ2-3, with D hard to call. The CDR3 sequence: CASSLEPATDTQYF. The DNA of the CDR3 is TGCGCCAGCAGCTTGGAGCCAGCGACAGATACGCAGTATTTT.